Below are 15 T cell receptor beta chains sequenced from a single sample in a study of shared clonotypes between healthy human individuals. Naive CD8 populations comprised CD45RO-negative cells positively selected for CCR7, excluding terminally differentiated effector memory CD45RA+ cells. This table comes from immunoSEQ multiplex PCR, and its TCRdb copy is limited to in-frame clones, with some not included. The data contain over 2 million clones, just under 95% of them singletons. Sequences were obtained from naive CD8+ T cells sorted from blood. These receptors came from a man aged 18 to 30 in good health.

The chain has TRBV28 and TRBJ2-5, with D maybe TRBD1 (6 bases). The ends were cut back, 6 bases at V and 3 bases at J, with 14 bases in the middle. Germline assignment: CDR1 MDHEN and CDR2 SYDVKM. The CDR3 contains 14 residues. CDR3 nucleotides: TGTGCCAGCAGCCTAACGACAGGAAAAGAGACCCAGTACTTC. Translating gives CASSLTTGKETQYF.

Notes on this clone: Other nucleotide sequences in the sample specify the same CDR3. The chain carries TRBV11-2 and TRBJ2-7, with D uncertain. Trimming removed 0 bases at V and 3 bases at J, with 3 bases between. This CDR3 has 12 amino acids. Per the germline V gene, CDR1 is SGHAT and CDR2 is FQNNGV. CDR3: CASSLEHYEQYF. The CDR3 DNA follows: TGTGCCAGCAGCTTAGAGCACTACGAGCAGTACTTC.

A word on this clone: Other DNA sequences in the same sample also yield this CDR3. This chain connects TRBV27 to TRBJ2-7; D perhaps matches TRBD2 (6 bases). Germline loops: CDR1 MNHEY, CDR2 SMNVEV (reference sequence). The V end lost 2 bases, the J end lost 4 bases, and 9 bases lay between the germline ends. The CDR3 covers 13 residues. CDR3 nucleotides: TGTGCCAGCAGTTTAGGGGGAGGTTACGAGCAGTACTTC. Encoded protein: CASSLGGGYEQYF.

This clone came up once. The same CDR3 arises from other DNA sequences in this sample as well. This sequence joins TRBV6-5 and TRBJ1-1; D uncertain. The V gene lost 5 bases and the J gene lost 2 bases, with 3 bases spanning the gap. The CDR3 length is 11 residues. Germline CDR1 and CDR2: MNHEY and SVGAGI. In nucleotides, the CDR3 is TGTGCCAGCAGTGGTAACACTGAAGCTTTCTTT. Amino acid sequence: CASSGNTEAFF.

This clone has only one observation. This chain joins TRBV9 and TRBJ2-1; no reliable D call. This CDR3 is built from 13 residues. Germline CDR1 SGDLS, CDR2 YYNGEE. Trimming left V 7 bases short and J 5 bases short, with 13 bases between. The CDR3 DNA sequence: TGTGCCAGCGGTGAACTTGTGAACAATGAGCAGTTCTTC. Amino acid sequence: CASGELVNNEQFF.

V gene TRBV7-8 combines with J gene TRBJ2-7; D is perhaps TRBD1 (8 bases). Deletions cut 3 bases from V and 3 bases from J, with 12 bases between. From germline, CDR1 is SGHVS and CDR2 FQNEAQ. CDR3 size: 14 residues. The CDR3 DNA sequence: TGTGCCAGCAGCTTGAACAGGGGGGGCTACGAGCAGTACTTC. Protein: CASSLNRGGYEQYF.

The V and J genes are TRBV5-1 and TRBJ1-1, with D perhaps TRBD1 (5 bases). The germline V gene encodes CDR1 SGHRS and CDR2 YFSETQ. The CDR3 has 16 residues. V shed 3 bases and J shed 0 bases, with 15 bases lying between them. The CDR3: CASSSGFGGMNTEAFF. CDR3 nucleotides: TGCGCCAGCAGCTCGGGCTTTGGGGGAATGAACACTGAAGCTTTCTTT.

This chain connects TRBV6-5 to TRBJ2-5; TRBD1 matches 8 bases. Germline-derived CDR1 and CDR2 are MNHEY and SVGAGI. The CDR3 has 16 residues. J was trimmed by 7 bases and V by 0 bases; bases with no gene match: 10. As DNA, the CDR3 is TGTGCCAGCAGTTACTCGATGGGACAGGAAACGGGGACCCAGTACTTC. Protein product: CASSYSMGQETGTQYF.

Worth noting for this clone: The sample carries other DNA sequences with the same CDR3. In nucleotides, the CDR3 is TGTGCCAGTAGCCCCGGACAGGCCCTCTACGAGCAGTACTTC. Translated, it gives CASSPGQALYEQYF. The chain employs TRBV19 and TRBJ2-7; 7 bases are a match to TRBD1. Looked up from germline, CDR1 is LNHDA and CDR2 is SQIVND (reference sequence). V shed 6 bases and J 3 bases; nucleotides not matched to a gene: 8. The CDR3 extends over 14 amino acids.

The chain joins TRBV5-1 to TRBJ1-2, with D perhaps matching TRBD1 (6 bases). The CDR3 consists of 14 residues. The V gene lost 0 bases and the J gene lost 4 bases, with 10 bases spanning the gap. In germline, CDR1 is SGHRS, CDR2 YFSETQ. CDR3 sequence reads: CASSLADRTYGYTF. CDR3 DNA sequence: TGCGCCAGCAGCTTGGCCGACAGGACCTATGGCTACACCTTC.

The CDR3 DNA is TGTGCCAGCAGCTACCCGGGACTAGCCGATGAGCAGTTCTTC. This gives the protein CASSYPGLADEQFF. The chain joins TRBV7-2 to TRBJ2-1; 9 positions agree with TRBD2. This CDR3 has 14 residues. The trim removed 4 bases at V and 8 bases at J, leaving 6 bases unmatched. Germline assignment: CDR1 SGHTA and CDR2 FQGNSA.

The V and J genes are TRBV5-4 and TRBJ2-1, with D possibly TRBD2 on 5 matching bases. Deletions cut 6 bases from V and 9 bases from J, with 16 bases between. The length of the CDR3 is 13 residues. Germline V gene sequence: CDR1 SGHNT, CDR2 YYREEE (reference sequence). The CDR3 DNA sequence: TGTGCCAGCACCTTAGGGTTAGCGAGTGAGCAGTTCTTC. Translating gives CASTLGLASEQFF.

V and J are TRBV7-8 and TRBJ2-1; 8 bases are shared with TRBD2. The CDR3 runs to 17 residues. Germline CDR1 is SGHVS and CDR2 is FQNEAQ. The V and J ends lost 5 bases and 4 bases, in that order; junction bases with no gene match: 13. CDR3: CASSHRGRSGRYNEQFF. The CDR3 DNA follows: TGTGCCAGCAGCCATCGCGGGAGGTCAGGGCGTTACAATGAGCAGTTCTTC.

The rearrangement uses TRBV30 and TRBJ2-7; D may be TRBD1 or TRBD2 (5 bases each). The germline V gene has CDR1 GTSNPN and CDR2 SVGIG (reference sequence). The CDR3 sequence is 13 residues long. Trimming cost V 4 bases and J 0 bases, with 10 bases left between them. CDR3: CAWMGESSYEQYF. In nucleotides, the CDR3 is TGTGCCTGGATGGGGGAGAGCTCCTACGAGCAGTACTTC.

The CDR3 DNA reads as TGCGCCAGCAGCCAAGAAATAATGGTTCCCGGCGGGCCCCAGCATTTT. Translation: CASSQEIMVPGGPQHF. This rearrangement joins TRBV4-1 to TRBJ1-5; D not certain. Germline CDR1 MGHRA, CDR2 YSYEKL. Trimming stripped 0 bases from V and 9 bases from J, with 18 bases between. CDR3 size: 16 residues.